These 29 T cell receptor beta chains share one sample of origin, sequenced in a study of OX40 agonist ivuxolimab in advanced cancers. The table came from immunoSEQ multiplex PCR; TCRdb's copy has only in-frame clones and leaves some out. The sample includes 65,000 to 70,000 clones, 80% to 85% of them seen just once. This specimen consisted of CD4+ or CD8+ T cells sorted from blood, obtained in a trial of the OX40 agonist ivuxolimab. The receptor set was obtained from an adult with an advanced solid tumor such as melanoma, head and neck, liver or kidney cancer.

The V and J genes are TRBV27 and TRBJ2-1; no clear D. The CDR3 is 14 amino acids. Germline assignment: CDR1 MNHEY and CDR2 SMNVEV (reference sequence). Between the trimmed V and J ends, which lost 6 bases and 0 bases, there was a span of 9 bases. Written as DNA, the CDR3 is TGTGCCAGCAGCTCACAAAGCTCCTACAATGAGCAGTTCTTC. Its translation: CASSSQSSYNEQFF.

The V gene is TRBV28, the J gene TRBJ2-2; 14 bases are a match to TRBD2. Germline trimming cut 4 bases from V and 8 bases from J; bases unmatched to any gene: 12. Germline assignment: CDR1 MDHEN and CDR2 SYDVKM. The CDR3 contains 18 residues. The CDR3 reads CASSSTWTSGRRSGELFF. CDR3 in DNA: TGTGCCAGCAGTTCCACCTGGACTAGCGGGAGGAGGTCAGGGGAGCTGTTTTTT.

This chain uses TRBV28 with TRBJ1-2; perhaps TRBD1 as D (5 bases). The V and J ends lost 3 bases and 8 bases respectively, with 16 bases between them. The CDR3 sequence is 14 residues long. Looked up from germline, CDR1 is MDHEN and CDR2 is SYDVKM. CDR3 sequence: CASSLTGAGNGYTF. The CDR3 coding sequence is TGTGCCAGCAGTTTGACCGGGGCAGGGAACGGCTACACCTTC.

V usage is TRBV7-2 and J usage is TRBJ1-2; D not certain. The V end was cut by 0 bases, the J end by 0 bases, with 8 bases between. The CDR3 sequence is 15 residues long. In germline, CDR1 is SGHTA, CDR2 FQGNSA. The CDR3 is CASSLATLANYGYTF. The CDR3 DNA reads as TGTGCCAGCAGCTTAGCGACCCTCGCTAACTATGGCTACACCTTC.

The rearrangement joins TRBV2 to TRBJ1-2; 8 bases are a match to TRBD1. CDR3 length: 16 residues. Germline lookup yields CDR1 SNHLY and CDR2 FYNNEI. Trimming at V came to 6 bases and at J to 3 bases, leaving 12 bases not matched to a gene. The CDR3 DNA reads TGTGCCAGCAGACTGCTCCCAGGGGGCGCGGACTATGGCTACACCTTC. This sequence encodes CASRLLPGGADYGYTF. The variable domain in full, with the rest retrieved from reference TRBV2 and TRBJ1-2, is EPEVTQTPSHQVTQMGQEVILRCVPISNHLYFYWYRQILGQKVEFLVSFYNNEISEKSEIFDDQFSVERPDGSNFTLKIRSTKLEDSAMYFCASRLLPGGADYGYTFGSGTRLTVV.

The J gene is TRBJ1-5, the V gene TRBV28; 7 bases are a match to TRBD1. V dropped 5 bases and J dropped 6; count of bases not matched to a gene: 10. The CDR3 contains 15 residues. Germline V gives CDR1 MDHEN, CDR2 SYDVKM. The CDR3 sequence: CASSLNTGAGQPQHF. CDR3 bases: TGTGCCAGCAGTCTAAATACAGGGGCGGGTCAGCCCCAGCATTTT.

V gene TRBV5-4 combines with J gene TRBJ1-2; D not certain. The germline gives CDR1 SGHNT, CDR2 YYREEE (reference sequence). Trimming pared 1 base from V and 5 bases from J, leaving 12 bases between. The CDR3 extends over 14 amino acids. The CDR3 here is CASSLIAEPYGYTF. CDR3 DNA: TGTGCCAGCAGCTTGATAGCAGAGCCTTATGGCTACACCTTC.

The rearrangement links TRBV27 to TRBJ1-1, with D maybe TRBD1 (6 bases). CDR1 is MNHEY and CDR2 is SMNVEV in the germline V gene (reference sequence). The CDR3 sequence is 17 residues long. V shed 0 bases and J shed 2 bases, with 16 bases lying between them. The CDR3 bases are TGTGCCAGCAGTTTATCGGAGCCCAGGGGAGGAAACACTGAAGCTTTCTTT. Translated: CASSLSEPRGGNTEAFF.

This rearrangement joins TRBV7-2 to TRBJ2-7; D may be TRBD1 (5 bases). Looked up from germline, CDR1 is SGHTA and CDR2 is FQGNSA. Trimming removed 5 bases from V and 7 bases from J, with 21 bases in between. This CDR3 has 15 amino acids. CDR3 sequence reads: CASSPSSGSRGEQYF. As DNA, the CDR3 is TGTGCCAGCAGCCCGAGTTCAGGGTCAAGGGGAGAGCAGTACTTC.

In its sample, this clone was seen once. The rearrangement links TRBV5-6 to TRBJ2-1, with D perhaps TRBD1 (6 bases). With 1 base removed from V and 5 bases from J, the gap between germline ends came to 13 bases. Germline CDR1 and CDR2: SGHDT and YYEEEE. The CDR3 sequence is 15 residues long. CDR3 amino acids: CASSLRQAANNEQFF. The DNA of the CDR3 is TGTGCCAGCAGCTTGCGACAGGCGGCTAACAATGAGCAGTTCTTC.

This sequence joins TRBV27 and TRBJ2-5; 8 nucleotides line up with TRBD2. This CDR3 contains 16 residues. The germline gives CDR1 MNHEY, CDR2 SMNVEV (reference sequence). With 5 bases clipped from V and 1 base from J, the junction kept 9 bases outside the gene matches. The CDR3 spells CASSPRVAGIQETQYF. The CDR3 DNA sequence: TGTGCCAGCAGTCCCCGAGTAGCGGGGATCCAAGAGACCCAGTACTTC.

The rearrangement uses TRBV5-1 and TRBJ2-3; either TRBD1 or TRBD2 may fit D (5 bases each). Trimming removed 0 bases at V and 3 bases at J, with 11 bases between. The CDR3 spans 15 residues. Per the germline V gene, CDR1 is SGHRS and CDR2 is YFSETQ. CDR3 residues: CASSLGPGTTDTQYF. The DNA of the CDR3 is TGCGCCAGCAGCTTGGGCCCCGGGACGACAGATACGCAGTATTTT.

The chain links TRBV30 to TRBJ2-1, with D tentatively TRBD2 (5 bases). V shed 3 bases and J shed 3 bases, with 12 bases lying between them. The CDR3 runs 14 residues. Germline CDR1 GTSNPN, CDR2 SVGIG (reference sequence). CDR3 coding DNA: TGTGCCTGGAGGACTGCGGGCGGCTACAATGAGCAGTTCTTC. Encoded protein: CAWRTAGGYNEQFF.

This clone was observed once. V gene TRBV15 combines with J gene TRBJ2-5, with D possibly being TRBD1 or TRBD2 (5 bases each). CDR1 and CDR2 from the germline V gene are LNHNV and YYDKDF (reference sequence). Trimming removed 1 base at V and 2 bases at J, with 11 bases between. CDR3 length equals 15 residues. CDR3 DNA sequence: TGTGCCACCAGCAGAGGGGGGTCGGGGCAAGAGACCCAGTACTTC. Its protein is CATSRGGSGQETQYF. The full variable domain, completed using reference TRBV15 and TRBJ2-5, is DAMVIQNPRYQVTQFGKPVTLSCSQTLNHNVMYWYQQKSSQAPKLLFHYYDKDFNNEADTPDNFQSRRPNTSFCFLDIRSPGLGDTAMYLCATSRGGSGQETQYFGPGTRLLVL.

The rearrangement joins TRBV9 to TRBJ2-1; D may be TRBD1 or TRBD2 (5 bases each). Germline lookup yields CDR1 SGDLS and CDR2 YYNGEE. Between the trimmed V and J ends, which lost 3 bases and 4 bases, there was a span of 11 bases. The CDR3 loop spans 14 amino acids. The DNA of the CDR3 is TGTGCCAGCAGCGCTCTAGCAGGGTACAATGAGCAGTTCTTC. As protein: CASSALAGYNEQFF.

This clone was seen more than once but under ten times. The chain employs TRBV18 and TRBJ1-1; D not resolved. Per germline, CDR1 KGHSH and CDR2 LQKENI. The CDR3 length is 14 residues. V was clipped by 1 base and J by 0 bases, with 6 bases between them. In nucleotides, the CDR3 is TGTGCCAGCTCACCACACGCCATGAACACTGAAGCTTTCTTT. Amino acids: CASSPHAMNTEAFF.

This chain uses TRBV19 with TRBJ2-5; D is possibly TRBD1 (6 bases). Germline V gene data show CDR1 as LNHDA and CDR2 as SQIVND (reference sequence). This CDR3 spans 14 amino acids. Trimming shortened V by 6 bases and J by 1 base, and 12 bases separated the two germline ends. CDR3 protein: CASSLGASQETQYF. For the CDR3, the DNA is TGTGCCAGTAGCCTGGGGGCCTCCCAAGAGACCCAGTACTTC.

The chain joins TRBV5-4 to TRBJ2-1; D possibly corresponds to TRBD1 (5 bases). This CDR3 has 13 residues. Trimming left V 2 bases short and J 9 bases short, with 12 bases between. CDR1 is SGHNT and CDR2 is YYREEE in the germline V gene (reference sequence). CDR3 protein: CASSFTGPGEQFF. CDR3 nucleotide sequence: TGTGCCAGCAGCTTCACAGGACCGGGTGAGCAGTTCTTC. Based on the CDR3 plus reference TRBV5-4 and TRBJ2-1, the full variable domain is ETGVTQSPTHLIKTRGQQVTLRCSSQSGHNTVSWYQQALGQGPQFIFQYYREEENGRGNFPPRFSGLQFPNYSSELNVNALELDDSALYLCASSFTGPGEQFFGPGTRLTVL.

Written as DNA, the CDR3 is TGTGCCAGCAGAGACCAGGGTCAGTACGAGCAGTACTTC. This translates into CASRDQGQYEQYF. V is TRBV27 and J is TRBJ2-7; weak D call: TRBD1 (5 bases). Germline values: CDR1 MNHEY, CDR2 SMNVEV (reference sequence). CDR3 length: 13 residues. Trimming pared 6 bases from V and 4 bases from J, leaving 13 bases between.

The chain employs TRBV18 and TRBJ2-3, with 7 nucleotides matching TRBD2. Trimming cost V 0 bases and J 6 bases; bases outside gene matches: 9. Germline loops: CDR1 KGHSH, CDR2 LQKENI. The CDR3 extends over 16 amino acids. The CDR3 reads CASSPPSSGKLDTQYF. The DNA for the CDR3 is TGTGCCAGCTCACCACCGTCCAGCGGGAAGCTGGATACGCAGTATTTT.

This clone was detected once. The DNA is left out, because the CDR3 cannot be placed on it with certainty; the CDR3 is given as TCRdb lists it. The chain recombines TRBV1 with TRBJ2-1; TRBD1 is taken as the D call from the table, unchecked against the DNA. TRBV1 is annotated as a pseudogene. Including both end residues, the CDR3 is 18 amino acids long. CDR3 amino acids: CTSSQDGVGTGTLNEQFF.

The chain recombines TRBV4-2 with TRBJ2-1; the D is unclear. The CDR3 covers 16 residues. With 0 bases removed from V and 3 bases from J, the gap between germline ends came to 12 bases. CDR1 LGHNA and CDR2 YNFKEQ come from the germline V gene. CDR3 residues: CASSQDQGSLYNEQFF. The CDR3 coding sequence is TGTGCCAGCAGCCAAGATCAAGGGTCCCTCTACAATGAGCAGTTCTTC.

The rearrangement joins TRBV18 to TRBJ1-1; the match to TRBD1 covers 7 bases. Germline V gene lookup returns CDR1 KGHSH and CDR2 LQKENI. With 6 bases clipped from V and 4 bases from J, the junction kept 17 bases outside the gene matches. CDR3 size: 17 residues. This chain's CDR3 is CASSRSSGTRGSTEAFF. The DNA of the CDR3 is TGTGCCAGCTCCCGATCCTCCGGGACCAGGGGGTCCACTGAAGCTTTCTTT.

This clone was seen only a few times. The CDR3 sequence: CASGQSGGETQYF. The CDR3 coding sequence is TGTGCCAGCGGACAGTCCGGAGGGGAGACCCAGTACTTC. The chain links TRBV27 to TRBJ2-5; D assignment may be TRBD1 or TRBD2 (6 bases each). CDR3 length: 13 residues. Trimming shortened V by 8 bases and J by 5 bases, and 15 bases separated the two germline ends. Germline CDR1 reads MNHEY; CDR2 reads SMNVEV (reference sequence).

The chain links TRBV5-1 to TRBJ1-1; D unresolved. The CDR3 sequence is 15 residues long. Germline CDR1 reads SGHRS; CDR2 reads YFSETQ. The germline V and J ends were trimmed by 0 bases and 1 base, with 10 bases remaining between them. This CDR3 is CASSLAGVGNTEAFF. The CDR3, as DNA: TGCGCCAGCAGCTTGGCCGGGGTAGGGAACACTGAAGCTTTCTTT. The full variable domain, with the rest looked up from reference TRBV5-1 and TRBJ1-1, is KAGVTQTPRYLIKTRGQQVTLSCSPISGHRSVSWYQQTPGQGLQFLFEYFSETQRNKGNFPGRFSGRQFSNSRSEMNVSTLELGDSALYLCASSLAGVGNTEAFFGQGTRLTVV.

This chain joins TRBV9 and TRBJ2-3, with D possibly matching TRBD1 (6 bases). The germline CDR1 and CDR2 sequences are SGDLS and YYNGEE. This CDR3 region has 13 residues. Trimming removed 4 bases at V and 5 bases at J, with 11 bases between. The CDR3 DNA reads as TGTGCCAGCAGCACAGGGTTGGAAGATACGCAGTATTTT. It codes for CASSTGLEDTQYF.

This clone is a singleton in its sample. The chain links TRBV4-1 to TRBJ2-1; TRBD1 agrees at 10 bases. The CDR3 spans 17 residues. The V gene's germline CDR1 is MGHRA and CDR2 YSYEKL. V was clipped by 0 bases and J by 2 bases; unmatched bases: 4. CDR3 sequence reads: CASSQDLDRGTYNEQFF. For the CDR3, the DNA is TGCGCCAGCAGCCAAGATCTGGACAGGGGGACCTACAATGAGCAGTTCTTC.

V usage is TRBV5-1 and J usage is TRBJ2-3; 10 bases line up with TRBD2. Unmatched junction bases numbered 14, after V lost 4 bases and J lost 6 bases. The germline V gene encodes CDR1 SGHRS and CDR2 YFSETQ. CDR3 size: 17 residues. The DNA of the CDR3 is TGCGCCAGCAGCCGCGGGGTAGCGGGGGGCCAAGAGGATACGCAGTATTTT. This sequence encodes CASSRGVAGGQEDTQYF.

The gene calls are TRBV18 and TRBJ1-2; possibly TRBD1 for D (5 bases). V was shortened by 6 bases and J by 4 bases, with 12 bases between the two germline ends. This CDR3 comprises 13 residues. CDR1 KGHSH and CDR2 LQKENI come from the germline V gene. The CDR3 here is CASSGGAGYGYTF. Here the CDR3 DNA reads TGTGCCAGCTCGGGAGGGGCTGGCTATGGCTACACCTTC. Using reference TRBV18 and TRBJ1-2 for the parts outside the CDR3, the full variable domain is NAGVMQNPRHLVRRRGQEARLRCSPMKGHSHVYWYRQLPEEGLKFMVYLQKENIIDESGMPKERFSAEFPKEGPSILRIQQVVRGDSAAYFCASSGGAGYGYTFGSGTRLTVV.